This T cell receptor beta chain emerged from a study of T cell changes during pregnancy in multiple sclerosis. Profiled with immunoSEQ multiplex PCR; TCRdb holds only in-frame clones, not every one. The table lists approximately 50,000 clones, about nine tenths of them singletons. CDR3 length: 16 amino acids. The V segment lost 0 bases and the J segment 2 bases; nucleotides outside the gene matches: 6. Germline V gene lookup returns CDR1 SGHRS and CDR2 YFSETQ. Sequenced material: peripheral blood, taken in the second trimester of pregnancy. The receptor was isolated from a female donor with multiple sclerosis, enrolled in a pregnancy study. V and J are TRBV5-1 and TRBJ2-7; the match to TRBD1 covers 9 bases. CDR3 DNA sequence: TGCGCCAGCAGCTTGGGGGGGACAGGGTTTCCCTACGAGCAGTACTTC. This codes for CASSLGGTGFPYEQYF.